This TCR beta chain was captured by sequencing in a study of cytomegalovirus exposure and HLA in healthy donors. This CDR3 contains 13 residues. Per the germline V gene, CDR1 is MNHEY and CDR2 is SMNVEV (reference sequence). The ends were cut back, 7 bases at V and 15 bases at J, with 22 bases in the middle. PCR used 60 Vbeta primers and 13 Jbeta primers. Profiling relied on immunoSEQ multiplex PCR, and the TCRdb table lists in-frame clones only, not all of them. The sample has about 160,000 clones; around 85% are singletons. This TCR was sampled from a woman aged 30 to 39 in good health and CMV-seronegative. The sequencing input was PBMCs. The V and J genes are TRBV27 and TRBJ2-1; D is perhaps TRBD1 (5 bases). The chain's CDR3 is CASISDSYGVPFF. As DNA, the CDR3 is TGTGCCAGCATCTCCGACAGTTACGGAGTTCCGTTCTTC.